This is a list of T cell receptor beta chains from one sample in a study of CD8+CD57+ T cells in acquired aplastic anemia. TCRdb reprocessed the reads via MiXCR and lists one record per CDR3 protein. The table includes hundreds of thousands of distinct CDR3 sequences, less than 35% detected once. The sample taken for sequencing was sorted CD4+, CD8+, or CD8+CD57+ T cells (not recorded which) from PBMCs. All receptors derive from a human donor with aplastic anemia. Each CDR3 is given with its conserved first and last residue. Fields, in order: CDR3 protein, CDR3 DNA, clone size, D gene, V gene, J gene. The D gene is left open where the match is weak. A row's size may be missing; if present it is once, few, many or a size class.

CDR3aa: CASSKGREATNEKLFF
CDR3nt: TGTGCCAGTAGCAAAGGCAGGGAAGCAACTAATGAAAAACTGTTTTTT
abundance: -
d_gene: -
v_gene: TRBV19
j_gene: TRBJ1-4

CDR3aa: CASNLLANSYEQYF
CDR3nt: TGTGCCAGCAACTTACTAGCGAACTCCTACGAGCAGTACTTC
abundance: -
d_gene: TRBD2
v_gene: TRBV5-8
j_gene: TRBJ2-7

CDR3aa: CASILRDRGHDGYTF
CDR3nt: TGTGCCAGCATCCTCCGGGACAGGGGGCACGATGGCTACACCTTC
abundance: few
d_gene: TRBD1
v_gene: TRBV6-1
j_gene: TRBJ1-2

CDR3aa: CASSPGTGEYPQHF
CDR3nt: TGTGCCAGCAGCCCCGGGACAGGAGAATACCCCCAGCATTTT
abundance: few
d_gene: TRBD1
v_gene: TRBV12-3/TRBV12-4
j_gene: TRBJ1-5

CDR3aa: CASSSLGRFAITDTQYF
CDR3nt: TGTGCCAGCAGCTCCCTTGGCCGCTTCGCTATCACAGATACGCAGTATTTT
abundance: -
d_gene: -
v_gene: TRBV7-6
j_gene: TRBJ2-3

CDR3aa: CASSREGRQGRAEQYF
CDR3nt: TGTGCCAGCAGCCGTGAAGGCCGACAGGGACGGGCCGAGCAGTACTTC
abundance: few
d_gene: TRBD1
v_gene: TRBV11-2
j_gene: TRBJ2-7

CDR3aa: CANSPQTTSLDTGELFF
CDR3nt: TGTGCCAACTCCCCCCAAACGACTAGTCTGGACACCGGGGAGCTGTTTTTT
abundance: -
d_gene: -
v_gene: TRBV9
j_gene: TRBJ2-2

CDR3aa: CAMTDSPGRETQYF
CDR3nt: TGTGCCATGACGGACAGCCCCGGTAGGGAGACCCAGTACTTC
abundance: -
d_gene: -
v_gene: TRBV15
j_gene: TRBJ2-5

CDR3aa: CASNPRRTTNTEAFF
CDR3nt: TGTGCCAGCAACCCCCGGCGGACTACGAACACTGAAGCTTTCTTT
abundance: -
d_gene: -
v_gene: TRBV5-5
j_gene: TRBJ1-1

CDR3aa: CASSPRVGDGRNEQFF
CDR3nt: TGTGCCAGCAGCCCCAGAGTAGGTGACGGGCGGAATGAGCAGTTCTTC
abundance: -
d_gene: -
v_gene: TRBV9
j_gene: TRBJ2-1

CDR3aa: CASSLWARLDVYGYTF
CDR3nt: TGTGCCAGCAGTTTATGGGCAAGACTGGACGTCTATGGCTACACCTTC
abundance: -
d_gene: -
v_gene: TRBV27
j_gene: TRBJ1-2

CDR3aa: CASSVGGTGGYYEQYF
CDR3nt: TGTGCCAGCAGCGTAGGCGGGACAGGGGGGTACTACGAGCAGTACTTC
abundance: many
d_gene: TRBD1
v_gene: TRBV9
j_gene: TRBJ2-7

CDR3aa: CASSPDARGIPYEQYF
CDR3nt: TGTGCCAGCAGTCCGGACGCTCGGGGGATCCCTTACGAGCAGTACTTC
abundance: few
d_gene: -
v_gene: TRBV10-3
j_gene: TRBJ2-7

CDR3aa: CASSLVFGGGKAFF
CDR3nt: TGTGCCAGCAGCTTAGTATTTGGGGGCGGAAAAGCTTTCTTT
abundance: -
d_gene: -
v_gene: TRBV7-8
j_gene: TRBJ1-1

CDR3aa: CASSLVRTPRLAVQETQYF
CDR3nt: TGTGCCAGCAGCTTAGTTAGGACGCCACGGCTAGCGGTCCAAGAGACCCAGTACTTC
abundance: -
d_gene: TRBD2
v_gene: TRBV11-2
j_gene: TRBJ2-5

CDR3aa: CSATRTNREGRSNQPQHF
CDR3nt: TGCAGTGCTACCCGTACAAACCGGGAGGGAAGAAGCAATCAGCCCCAGCATTTT
abundance: -
d_gene: -
v_gene: TRBV20-1
j_gene: TRBJ1-5

CDR3aa: CASSVRQGAESPLHF
CDR3nt: TGTGCCAGCAGCGTGCGACAGGGGGCGGAATCACCCCTCCACTTT
abundance: many
d_gene: TRBD1
v_gene: TRBV7-8
j_gene: TRBJ1-6

CDR3aa: CAIQRAGGEETQYF
CDR3nt: TGTGCCATCCAGAGGGCAGGGGGGGAAGAGACCCAGTACTTC
abundance: many
d_gene: -
v_gene: TRBV10-3
j_gene: TRBJ2-5

CDR3aa: CASSLTGGAYEQFF
CDR3nt: TGTGCCAGCAGCTTAACGGGGGGGGCGTATGAGCAGTTCTTC
abundance: few
d_gene: -
v_gene: TRBV7-3
j_gene: TRBJ2-1

CDR3aa: CSATRQGWADTQYF
CDR3nt: TGCAGTGCTACCCGACAGGGATGGGCAGATACGCAGTATTTT
abundance: -
d_gene: TRBD1
v_gene: TRBV20-1
j_gene: TRBJ2-3

CDR3aa: CASSRNSYGYTF
CDR3nt: TGTGCCAGCAGCCGAAATTCGTATGGCTACACCTTC
abundance: many
d_gene: -
v_gene: TRBV9
j_gene: TRBJ1-2

CDR3aa: CASSLSLYSSPLHF
CDR3nt: TGTGCCAGCAGCTTATCGCTATACAGTTCACCCCTCCACTTT
abundance: many
d_gene: -
v_gene: TRBV7-9
j_gene: TRBJ1-6

CDR3aa: CASSPTGYETQYF
CDR3nt: TGTGCCAGCAGTCCCACAGGGTACGAGACCCAGTACTTC
abundance: few
d_gene: -
v_gene: TRBV25-1
j_gene: TRBJ2-5

CDR3aa: CASSDWGTLPEAFF
CDR3nt: TGTGCCAGCAGTGATTGGGGTACTCTTCCTGAAGCTTTCTTT
abundance: -
d_gene: -
v_gene: TRBV6-1
j_gene: TRBJ1-1

CDR3aa: CASSDWGATNYGYTF
CDR3nt: TGTGCCAGCAGTGACTGGGGCGCCACTAACTATGGCTACACCTTC
abundance: -
d_gene: -
v_gene: TRBV2
j_gene: TRBJ1-2